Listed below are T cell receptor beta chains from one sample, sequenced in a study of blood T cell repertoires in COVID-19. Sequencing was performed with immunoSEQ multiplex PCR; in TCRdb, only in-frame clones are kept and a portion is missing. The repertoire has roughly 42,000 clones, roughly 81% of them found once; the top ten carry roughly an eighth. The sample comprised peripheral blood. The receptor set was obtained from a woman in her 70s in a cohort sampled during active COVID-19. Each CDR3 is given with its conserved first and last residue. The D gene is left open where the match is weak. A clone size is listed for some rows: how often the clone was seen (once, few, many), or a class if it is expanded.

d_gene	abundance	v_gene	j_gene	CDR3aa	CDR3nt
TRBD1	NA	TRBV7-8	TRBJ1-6	CASSARQGARDSPLHF	TGTGCCAGCAGCGCCCGACAGGGGGCTAGAGATTCACCCCTCCACTTT
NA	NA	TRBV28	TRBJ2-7	CASSFTYEQYF	TGTGCCAGCAGTTTCACCTACGAGCAGTACTTC
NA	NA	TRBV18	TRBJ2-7	CASSLKTGGGPEQYF	TGTGCCAGCTCACTAAAGACAGGTGGGGGCCCCGAGCAGTACTTC
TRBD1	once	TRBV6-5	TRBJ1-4	CASSPGTGREKLFF	TGTGCCAGCAGCCCCGGGACAGGGCGCGAAAAACTGTTTTTT
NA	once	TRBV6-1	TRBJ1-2	CASSEWGGYGYTF	TGTGCCAGCAGTGAATGGGGGGGCTATGGCTACACCTTC
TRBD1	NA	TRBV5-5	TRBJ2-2	CASSRDREAGELFF	TGTGCCAGCAGCAGGGACAGGGAGGCCGGGGAGCTGTTTTTT
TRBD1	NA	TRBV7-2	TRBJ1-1	CASSLSLTGGEAFF	TGTGCCAGCAGCCTGTCCCTGACAGGGGGGGAAGCTTTCTTT
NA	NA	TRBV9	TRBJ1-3	CASSPSGQGTPGNTIYF	TGTGCCAGCAGCCCTTCGGGGCAGGGGACCCCTGGAAACACCATATATTTT
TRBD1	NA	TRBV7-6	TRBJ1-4	CASRIGQGEELFF	TGTGCCAGCAGAATCGGACAGGGGGAGGAACTGTTTTTT
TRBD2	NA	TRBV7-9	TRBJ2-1	CASSDSGYNEQFF	TGTGCCAGCAGCGATAGCGGGTACAATGAGCAGTTCTTC
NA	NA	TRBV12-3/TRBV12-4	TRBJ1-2	CASSSRGGGYTF	TGTGCCAGCAGTAGCAGGGGTGGGGGCTACACCTTC
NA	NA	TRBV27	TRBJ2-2	CASSLHAGPLEAGELFF	TGTGCCAGCAGTTTACACGCGGGACCCCTGGAGGCCGGGGAGCTGTTTTTT
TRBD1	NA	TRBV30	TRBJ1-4	CAWSGNRGQLFF	TGTGCCTGGAGTGGGAACAGGGGACAACTGTTTTTT
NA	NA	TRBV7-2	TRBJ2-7	CASRISERETYEQYF	TGTGCCAGCCGAATTTCTGAACGGGAAACCTACGAGCAGTACTTC
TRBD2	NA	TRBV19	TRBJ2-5	CATGLAGVGETQYF	TGTGCCACCGGACTAGCGGGAGTTGGAGAGACCCAGTACTTC
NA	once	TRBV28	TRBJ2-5	CASSPPRKGQTQYF	TGTGCCAGCAGTCCCCCCAGGAAAGGCCAGACCCAGTACTTC
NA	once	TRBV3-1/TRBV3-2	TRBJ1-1	CASSQPQGNTEAFF	TGTGCCAGCAGCCAACCACAGGGGAACACTGAAGCTTTCTTT
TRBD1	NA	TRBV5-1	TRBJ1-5	CASPPSRDRNQPQHF	TGCGCCAGCCCCCCCTCGAGGGACAGGAATCAGCCCCAGCATTTT
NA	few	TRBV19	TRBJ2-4	CASSIIKNIQYF	TGTGCCAGTAGTATTATAAAAAACATTCAGTACTTC
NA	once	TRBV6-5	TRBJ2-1	CASSYDYRIDNEQFF	TGTGCCAGCAGTTACGACTACCGAATAGACAATGAGCAGTTCTTC
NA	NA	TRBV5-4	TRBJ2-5	CASSAGPIQETQYF	TGTGCCAGCAGCGCGGGACCCATTCAAGAGACCCAGTACTTC
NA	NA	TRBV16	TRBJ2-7	CASSPSMGQRASF	TGTGCCAGCAGCCCTTCCATGGGACAGCGGGCGTCTTTC